These T cell receptor beta chains were read from a single sample in a study of technical replicates of blood from a few donors. Repertoires were generated with immunoSEQ multiplex PCR, while TCRdb's copy carries only in-frame clones and drops some. The table has about 88,000 clones, around 94% seen once. What was sequenced was T cells isolated from PBMCs. These receptors originate from a human donor in good health. Each CDR3 is given with its conserved first and last residue. D genes are given only for firm matches. Part of the rows lack a size; the others show once, few, many or a class for expanded clones.

length,D,J,V,size,CDR3,DNA
14,.,TRBJ2-5,TRBV4-1,.,CASSFGTWVETQYF,TGCGCCAGCAGTTTCGGGACTTGGGTAGAGACCCAGTACTTC
13,.,TRBJ2-7,TRBV7-9,.,CASGLGGTYEQYF,TGTGCCAGCGGGTTGGGGGGAACCTACGAGCAGTACTTC
14,TRBD1,TRBJ2-1,TRBV5-1,.,CASSPGDRGNEQFF,TGCGCCAGCAGCCCCGGTGACAGGGGAAATGAGCAGTTCTTC
15,TRBD2,TRBJ2-1,TRBV7-9,.,CASSSTSGGRNEQFF,TGTGCCAGCAGCTCGACTAGCGGGGGCCGCAATGAGCAGTTCTTC
13,TRBD1,TRBJ2-7,TRBV4-1,.,CASSSQGAYEQYF,TGCGCCAGCAGCTCACAGGGGGCCTACGAGCAGTACTTC
13,.,TRBJ2-3,TRBV19,.,CASRLPGADTQYF,TGTGCCAGTCGTCTTCCGGGGGCAGATACGCAGTATTTT
15,TRBD1,TRBJ1-2,TRBV7-9,.,CASSTSGGSDYGYTF,TGTGCCAGCAGCACCTCAGGGGGCTCCGACTATGGCTACACCTTC
15,TRBD1,TRBJ2-7,TRBV4-1,once,CASSHGQGPDDEQYF,TGCGCCAGCAGCCATGGACAGGGTCCGGATGACGAGCAGTACTTC
12,.,TRBJ1-5,TRBV7-8,.,CASSLAGQPQHF,TGTGCCAGCAGCTTGGCGGGGCAGCCCCAGCATTTT
13,TRBD1,TRBJ1-1,TRBV28,.,CASSLGQAPKAFF,TGTGCCAGCAGTTTGGGACAGGCACCTAAGGCTTTCTTT
12,.,TRBJ2-3,TRBV9,.,CASSGRADTQYF,TGTGCCAGCAGCGGGAGGGCAGATACGCAGTATTTT
15,.,TRBJ2-7,TRBV7-9,.,CASSDPRYDTYEQYF,TGTGCCAGCAGCGACCCCCGGTACGACACCTACGAGCAGTACTTC
14,TRBD2,TRBJ2-1,TRBV29-1,.,CSVLSSGSYNEQFF,TGCAGCGTACTTTCTAGCGGCTCCTACAATGAGCAGTTCTTC
12,.,TRBJ2-7,TRBV2,.,CASSEQVNEQYF,TGTGCCAGCAGTGAACAGGTTAACGAGCAGTACTTC
13,.,TRBJ2-7,TRBV30,.,CAWRRTAQREQYF,TGTGCCTGGAGAAGGACAGCCCAGAGGGAGCAGTACTTC
15,TRBD1,TRBJ1-1,TRBV18,once,CASSPSGTVLPEAFF,TGTGCCAGCTCACCGTCCGGGACAGTCCTGCCTGAAGCTTTCTTT
14,.,TRBJ2-7,TRBV5-6,once,CASSQQGVSYEQYF,TGTGCCAGCAGCCAACAGGGTGTATCCTACGAGCAGTACTTC
15,TRBD1,TRBJ1-2,TRBV9,.,CASSVGTGGGYGYTF,TGTGCCAGCAGCGTAGGGACAGGGGGCGGCTATGGCTACACCTTC
16,TRBD1,TRBJ2-3,TRBV11-2,.,CASSSSGTGIADTQYF,TGTGCCAGCAGCTCATCCGGGACAGGGATCGCAGATACGCAGTATTTT
17,TRBD2,TRBJ2-3,TRBV14,.,CASSQDHQRGGTDTQYF,TGTGCCAGCAGCCAAGATCACCAGCGGGGAGGCACAGATACGCAGTATTTT
16,TRBD2,TRBJ2-2,TRBV9,.,CASSVGRGGRSGELFF,TGTGCCAGCAGCGTAGGGCGGGGGGGAAGGTCCGGGGAGCTGTTTTTT
14,.,TRBJ2-2,TRBV5-6,once,CASSLPGIPGELFF,TGTGCCAGCAGCTTGCCGGGGATCCCCGGGGAGCTGTTTTTT
12,.,TRBJ2-5,TRBV2,.,CASRGVQETQYF,TGTGCCAGCAGAGGGGTCCAAGAGACCCAGTACTTC
11,.,TRBJ2-5,TRBV7-9,.,CASGGWETQYF,TGTGCCAGTGGGGGCTGGGAGACCCAGTACTTC
15,TRBD1,TRBJ2-7,TRBV18,once,CASSPDRGSDYEQYF,TGTGCCAGCTCACCAGACAGGGGGAGTGACTACGAGCAGTACTTC
16,.,TRBJ2-5,TRBV5-4,.,CASSPLAPTGQETQYF,TGTGCCAGCAGCCCGTTAGCCCCGACAGGCCAAGAGACCCAGTACTTC
14,.,TRBJ2-3,TRBV2,.,CASRARGSTDTQYF,TGTGCCAGCAGGGCTCGAGGTAGCACAGATACGCAGTATTTT
14,.,TRBJ1-1,TRBV6-6,.,CASSGGLGGTEAFF,TGTGCCAGCAGTGGGGGCCTTGGGGGAACTGAAGCTTTCTTT
14,.,TRBJ1-4,TRBV18,.,CASSPEGGGEKLFF,TGTGCCAGCTCACCGGAAGGGGGTGGTGAAAAACTGTTTTTT
14,.,TRBJ2-7,TRBV5-6,.,CASSETNRLYEQYF,TGTGCCAGCAGCGAGACGAACAGGCTCTACGAGCAGTACTTC
13,TRBD1,TRBJ1-2,TRBV2,.,CASAGQGIYGYTF,TGTGCCAGCGCCGGACAGGGTATCTATGGCTACACCTTC
16,TRBD2,TRBJ2-1,TRBV29-1,.,CSVEGWTSGVLNEQFF,TGCAGCGTTGAAGGTTGGACTAGCGGGGTTCTCAATGAGCAGTTCTTC
13,.,TRBJ1-1,TRBV19,few,CASSIQADTEAFF,TGTGCCAGTAGTATACAGGCAGACACTGAAGCTTTCTTT
16,.,TRBJ2-2,TRBV9,.,CASSVGLRGNTGELFF,TGTGCCAGCAGCGTAGGGCTTCGGGGGAACACCGGGGAGCTGTTTTTT
16,.,TRBJ2-1,TRBV9,.,CASSPRNPTGYNEQFF,TGTGCCAGCAGCCCTAGGAACCCGACTGGATACAATGAGCAGTTCTTC
16,TRBD1,TRBJ2-7,TRBV28,.,CASSILTGGENYEQYF,TGTGCCAGCAGTATATTGACAGGGGGGGAGAACTACGAGCAGTACTTC
15,TRBD1,TRBJ1-6,TRBV27,.,CASSLGGTGGKALHF,TGTGCCAGCAGTTTAGGCGGGACAGGGGGTAAAGCCCTCCACTTT
15,TRBD2,TRBJ2-3,TRBV19,.,CASSIPSGDTDTQYF,TGTGCCAGTAGTATCCCTAGCGGAGACACAGATACGCAGTATTTT
13,TRBD1,TRBJ1-2,TRBV19,.,CASSVQGAAGYTF,TGTGCCAGTAGCGTACAGGGGGCGGCGGGCTACACCTTC
16,TRBD1,TRBJ2-7,TRBV9,.,CASSVDGVRGSYEQYF,TGTGCCAGCAGCGTAGACGGGGTCAGGGGGTCCTACGAGCAGTACTTC
15,TRBD2,TRBJ2-1,TRBV6-6,.,CASSFIELAGIEQFF,TGTGCCAGCAGTTTTATTGAGCTAGCGGGAATTGAGCAGTTCTTC
17,TRBD2,TRBJ2-3,TRBV10-3,.,CAISRTLSGGSTDTQYF,TGTGCCATCAGCAGGACGTTGTCGGGAGGGTCCACAGATACGCAGTATTTT
18,TRBD2,TRBJ2-7,TRBV5-1,.,CASSGNSLAGGPSYEQYF,TGCGCCAGCAGCGGGAATTCCTTAGCGGGAGGGCCCTCCTACGAGCAGTACTTC
18,.,TRBJ2-2,TRBV19,.,CASTPPLRGPRGTGELFF,TGTGCCAGTACACCCCCTCTAAGGGGCCCGCGAGGCACCGGGGAGCTGTTTTTT
14,TRBD1,TRBJ1-6,TRBV27,.,CASRMGQGNSPLHF,TGTGCCAGCAGAATGGGACAGGGAAATTCACCCCTCCACTTT